A single sample gave rise to the 11 T cell receptor beta chains below, sequenced in a study of T cells in Graves' hyperthyroidism and ophthalmopathy. It was RNA transcripts that yielded the amplified TCR beta CDR3 regions. The TCR CDR3 first-round RT-PCR relied on the HTBI primer set. TCRdb reprocessed the multiplex PCR reads via MiXCR and lists one record per CDR3 protein. The sample shows about 560,000 distinct CDR3 sequences, about 14% of them seen only once. The sample taken for sequencing was blood. These receptors originate from a woman aged 40 to 50 with Graves' hyperthyroidism.

The chain recombines TRBV14 with TRBJ2-2; D is uncertain. The CDR3 spans 13 residues. CDR1 is SGHDN and CDR2 is FVKESK in the germline V gene. Trimming removed 4 bases at V and 8 bases at J, with 11 bases between. The CDR3 sequence: CASSRNLEGELFF. The DNA for the CDR3 is TGTGCCAGCAGCCGCAACTTAGAGGGGGAGCTGTTTTTT.

The sample holds a few counts of this clonotype. The J gene is TRBJ2-7, the V gene TRBV5-1; the match to TRBD2 covers 8 bases. Germline-derived CDR1 and CDR2 are SGHRS and YFSETQ. Trimming cost V 4 bases and J 4 bases; bases outside gene matches: 13. This CDR3 has 16 residues. The DNA of the CDR3 is TGCGCCAGCAGCCTGGATAGGACTAGCTCCTCGTACGAGCAGTACTTC. Its protein product is CASSLDRTSSSYEQYF. Full variable domain (outside the CDR3, taken from reference TRBV5-1 and TRBJ2-7): KAGVTQTPRYLIKTRGQQVTLSCSPISGHRSVSWYQQTPGQGLQFLFEYFSETQRNKGNFPGRFSGRQFSNSRSEMNVSTLELGDSALYLCASSLDRTSSSYEQYFGPGTRLTVT.

This clonotype was seen ten or more times. The chain links TRBV12-3 or TRBV12-4 to TRBJ2-7; possible D gene TRBD1, 6 bases. With 4 bases removed from V and 5 bases from J, the gap between germline ends came to 15 bases. The CDR3 sequence is 14 residues long. DNA for the CDR3: TGTGCCAGCAGTTGGACAGACCTTGAGGACGAGCAGTACTTC. Its translation is CASSWTDLEDEQYF.

The chain uses TRBV27 and TRBJ2-7; D unresolved. The V gene lost 6 bases and the J gene lost 2 bases, with 11 bases spanning the gap. The CDR3 covers 13 residues. Per the germline V gene, CDR1 is MNHEY and CDR2 is SMNVEV (reference sequence). DNA of the CDR3: TGTGCCAGCAGCCCGGTCACAGCCTACGAGCAGTACTTC. It encodes CASSPVTAYEQYF.

This clonotype was seen at least ten times. This sequence joins TRBV2 and TRBJ1-2; 8 bases are shared with TRBD1. Germline V gene sequence: CDR1 SNHLY, CDR2 FYNNEI. The CDR3 extends over 16 amino acids. V shed 2 bases and J 3 bases; nucleotides not matched to a gene: 8. The CDR3 coding sequence is TGTGCCAGCAGTGAAACCCGGGCAGGGGGCTACTATGGCTACACCTTC. This gives the protein CASSETRAGGYYGYTF.

This clonotype was counted many times. The rearrangement uses TRBV12-3 or TRBV12-4 and TRBJ2-7, with a weak D call TRBD1 (6 bases). This CDR3 is built from 13 residues. V shed 8 bases and J shed 2 bases, with 13 bases lying between them. The CDR3 sequence is CASSPGHPYEQYF. The CDR3 nucleotides are TGTGCCAGCTCACCGGGACACCCCTACGAGCAGTACTTC.

The sample holds a few counts of this clonotype. The J gene is TRBJ2-7, the V gene TRBV28; D is perhaps TRBD2 (5 bases). The V and J ends lost 4 bases and 0 bases respectively, with 13 bases between them. The CDR3 is 15 amino acids. Germline CDR1 is MDHEN and CDR2 is SYDVKM. The CDR3 DNA sequence: TGTGCCAGCAGTTCCTGGACTGTCAGCTCCTACGAGCAGTACTTC. Amino acids: CASSSWTVSSYEQYF.

This clonotype came up once. The genes are TRBV11-2 and TRBJ2-3; TRBD2 is a possible D gene (5 bases). V was trimmed by 0 bases and J by 6 bases, leaving 10 bases between them. Germline assignment: CDR1 SGHAT and CDR2 FQNNGV. This CDR3 comprises 14 residues. The CDR3 is CASSLDAGWDTQYF. The DNA of the CDR3 is TGTGCCAGCAGCTTAGACGCGGGCTGGGATACGCAGTATTTT. Complete variable domain (other parts from reference TRBV11-2 and TRBJ2-3): EAGVAQSPRYKIIEKRQSVAFWCNPISGHATLYWYQQILGQGPKLLIQFQNNGVVDDSQLPKDRFSAERLKGVDSTLKIQPAKLEDSAVYLCASSLDAGWDTQYFGPGTRLTVL.

The chain is built from TRBV10-3 and TRBJ1-3, with D hard to call. Germline CDR1 reads ENHRY; CDR2 reads SYGVKD. CDR3 length: 15 amino acids. Trimming removed 6 bases at V and 4 bases at J, with 16 bases between. The CDR3 nucleotides read TGTGCCATCAGCCCAGGTTTGGGAAGCGGAAACACCATATATTTT. It codes for CAISPGLGSGNTIYF.

This clonotype was observed a handful of times. CDR3 sequence: CASSLGGLENTEAFF. In DNA, the CDR3 is TGCGCCAGCAGCTTAGGCGGCCTTGAGAACACTGAAGCTTTCTTT. This chain joins TRBV5-1 and TRBJ1-1; D gene uncertain. Germline-derived CDR1 and CDR2 are SGHRS and YFSETQ. This CDR3 comprises 15 residues. V lost 2 bases and J lost 1, with 12 bases in between.

This clonotype has at least ten counts. This chain connects TRBV3-1 to TRBJ1-5; D unresolved. Germline V gene sequence: CDR1 LGHDT, CDR2 YNNKEL (reference sequence). This CDR3 has 14 amino acids. V was shortened by 6 bases and J by 7 bases, with 16 bases between the two germline ends. In nucleotides, the CDR3 is TGTGCCAGCAGTCCCACAGAAATCCAGCAGCCCCAGCATTTT. Translation: CASSPTEIQQPQHF.